The next 21 T cell receptor beta chains were all read from a single sample in a study of blood T cell repertoires in COVID-19. Data came from immunoSEQ multiplex PCR; TCRdb stores just in-frame clones and leaves some out. The data hold approximately 250,000 clones, with approximately 90% observed a single time. Sequenced material: PBMCs or T cells enriched from blood (not recorded which). These receptors were taken from a woman aged 40 to 50 with acute COVID-19.

The chain recombines TRBV27 with TRBJ2-1; 16 bases are shared with TRBD2. CDR3 length: 16 amino acids. The germline V gene has CDR1 MNHEY and CDR2 SMNVEV (reference sequence). V dropped 5 bases and J dropped 10; count of bases not matched to a gene: 8. The CDR3 is CASSAPGTSGRGEQFF. CDR3 nucleotides: TGTGCCAGCAGTGCCCCCGGGACTAGCGGGAGGGGGGAGCAGTTCTTC.

This clone showed up just a few times. The chain combines TRBV4-1 with TRBJ2-1; 10 positions match TRBD2. Germline-derived CDR1 and CDR2 are MGHRA and YSYEKL. J gave up 3 bases and V 2 bases, and 1 base lay outside the gene matches. This CDR3 has 15 residues. The CDR3 here is CASSQLAGGYNEQFF. CDR3 bases: TGCGCCAGCAGCCAATTAGCGGGGGGCTACAATGAGCAGTTCTTC.

This clone showed up many times. The chain uses TRBV6-2 or TRBV6-3 and TRBJ1-1, with D unclear. Germline CDR1 and CDR2: MNHEY and SVGEGT. CDR3 length: 12 amino acids. Trimming removed 2 bases at V and 8 bases at J, with 9 bases between. DNA for the CDR3: TGTGCCAGCAGTTACCTGGGCCCAGAAGCTTTCTTT. It is translated as CASSYLGPEAFF.

The rearrangement joins TRBV15 to TRBJ1-1; 10 bases are shared with TRBD1. This CDR3 has 13 residues. V shed 0 bases, J shed 10 bases, and the junction held 2 bases outside the gene matches. Germline V CDR1 and CDR2: LNHNV, YYDKDF (reference sequence). The CDR3 loop reads CATSRDRQGAAFF. In nucleotides, the CDR3 is TGTGCCACCAGCAGAGACAGACAGGGGGCAGCTTTCTTT.

This chain uses TRBV5-1 with TRBJ2-7; 10 nucleotides agree with TRBD1. The CDR3 sequence is 13 residues long. Trimming at V came to 3 bases and at J to 4 bases, leaving 1 base not matched to a gene. The germline gives CDR1 SGHRS, CDR2 YFSETQ. For the CDR3, the DNA is TGCGCCAGCAGCTCGGGACAGGGGTACGAGCAGTACTTC. This gives the protein CASSSGQGYEQYF.

The V gene is TRBV19, the J gene TRBJ1-1, with D tentatively TRBD1 (6 bases). V dropped 4 bases and J dropped 4 bases, with 22 bases sitting between them. Germline CDR1 and CDR2: LNHDA and SQIVND (reference sequence). The CDR3 has 17 residues. DNA for the CDR3: TGTGCCAGTAGTAATCGCAGGGGCGGAGGGAGGGCCACTGAAGCTTTCTTT. Its protein is CASSNRRGGGRATEAFF.

The chain combines TRBV19 with TRBJ1-1; D unclear. This CDR3 has 12 amino acids. Germline CDR1 is LNHDA and CDR2 is SQIVND (reference sequence). Trimming removed 3 bases at V and 7 bases at J, with 9 bases between. Written as DNA, the CDR3 is TGTGCCAGTAGTATTTCGAGAGGTGAAGCTTTCTTT. Translated: CASSISRGEAFF.

The chain employs TRBV3-1 (or the pseudogene TRBV3-2) and TRBJ1-2; D not resolved. This CDR3 comprises 14 residues. V lost 3 bases to trimming and J lost 6 bases, with 14 bases between them. Per germline, CDR1 LGHDT and CDR2 YNNKEL (reference sequence). The CDR3 nucleotides read TGTGCCAGCAGCCAGGCTAGTGTGGCCCATGGCTACACCTTC. Translated: CASSQASVAHGYTF.

This clone was seen only once. The chain joins TRBV24-1 to TRBJ2-7; possible D gene TRBD1, 6 bases. Trimming pared 5 bases from V and 6 bases from J, leaving 13 bases between. CDR1 and CDR2 from the germline V gene are KGHDR and SFDVKD. The CDR3 runs to 13 residues. CDR3 DNA sequence: TGTGCCACCAGTGCAGGGTCAGGGGCCGAGCAGTACTTC. Its protein product is CATSAGSGAEQYF.

This rearrangement joins TRBV5-1 to TRBJ2-2; maybe TRBD2 (6 bases). Germline V lookup: CDR1 SGHRS, CDR2 YFSETQ. The CDR3 is made up of 14 amino acids. The V end was cut by 3 bases, the J end by 5 bases, with 11 bases between. CDR3 sequence (DNA): TGCGCCAGCAGCTACGGGAGCGGGACCGGGGAGCTGTTTTTT. Encoded protein: CASSYGSGTGELFF. The full variable domain, completed using reference TRBV5-1 and TRBJ2-2, is KAGVTQTPRYLIKTRGQQVTLSCSPISGHRSVSWYQQTPGQGLQFLFEYFSETQRNKGNFPGRFSGRQFSNSRSEMNVSTLELGDSALYLCASSYGSGTGELFFGEGSRLTVL.

V and J are TRBV7-9 and TRBJ2-1, with no clear D. The CDR3 spans 14 residues. Germline-derived CDR1 and CDR2 are SEHNR and FQNEAQ (reference sequence). V lost 2 bases to trimming and J lost 4 bases, with 9 bases between them. CDR3 nucleotide sequence: TGTGCCAGCAGCTTAATTGACTCGTACAATGAGCAGTTCTTC. Translation gives CASSLIDSYNEQFF.

This clone has a single count. This chain joins TRBV9 and TRBJ2-3; 11 positions match TRBD2. The CDR3 consists of 17 residues. Germline CDR1 SGDLS, CDR2 YYNGEE. V shed 3 bases, J shed 5 bases, and the junction held 11 bases outside the gene matches. CDR3 sequence reads: CASSETLAGGPGDTQYF. In nucleotides, the CDR3 is TGTGCCAGCAGCGAGACATTAGCGGGAGGGCCTGGAGATACGCAGTATTTT.

J is TRBJ1-1 and V is TRBV24-1, with D perhaps matching TRBD1 (5 bases). V dropped 4 bases and J dropped 6 bases, with 11 bases sitting between them. Germline V lookup: CDR1 KGHDR, CDR2 SFDVKD. This CDR3 is built from 13 residues. For the CDR3, the DNA is TGTGCCACCAGTGACAGGGTAGGCGCTGAAGCTTTCTTT. This translates into CATSDRVGAEAFF.

The chain carries TRBV2 and TRBJ2-5, with 8 positions matching TRBD1. The V and J ends lost 7 bases and 4 bases, in that order; junction bases with no gene match: 8. Germline assignment: CDR1 SNHLY and CDR2 FYNNEI. The CDR3 sequence is 14 residues long. The CDR3 reads CASIRPGGRETQYF. CDR3 coding DNA: TGTGCCAGCATAAGGCCAGGGGGCAGAGAGACCCAGTACTTC. Combining the CDR3 with reference TRBV2 and TRBJ2-5 gives the whole variable domain EPEVTQTPSHQVTQMGQEVILRCVPISNHLYFYWYRQILGQKVEFLVSFYNNEISEKSEIFDDQFSVERPDGSNFTLKIRSTKLEDSAMYFCASIRPGGRETQYFGPGTRLLVL.

The chain couples TRBV5-5 to TRBJ1-4, with 8 bases identical to TRBD1. The CDR3 spans 16 residues. V trimming: 4 bases; J trimming: 1 base; junction bases outside the gene matches: 6. The germline CDR1 and CDR2 sequences are SGHKS and YYEKEE (reference sequence). DNA for the CDR3: TGTGCCAGCAGCCAAGAAGACAGGGGAACTAATGAAAAACTGTTTTTT. Amino acid sequence: CASSQEDRGTNEKLFF.

The rearrangement uses TRBV14 and TRBJ2-2, with D possibly matching TRBD2 (5 bases). This CDR3 region has 18 residues. The V gene's germline CDR1 is SGHDN and CDR2 FVKESK. Between the trimmed V and J ends, which lost 0 bases and 3 bases, there was a span of 17 bases. The CDR3 sequence is CASSQESRRRGYTGELFF. For the CDR3, the DNA is TGTGCCAGCAGCCAAGAGTCCCGGCGGAGAGGGTACACCGGGGAGCTGTTTTTT.

For this clone: This sample also contains other DNA sequences that code for the same CDR3. CDR3 sequence reads: CASSLDGYEQYV. The CDR3 DNA reads as TGTGCCAGCAGCTTGGACGGGTACGAGCAGTACGTC. The rearrangement links TRBV5-4 to TRBJ2-7; D is uncertain. The V gene's germline CDR1 is SGHNT and CDR2 YYREEE (reference sequence). V was trimmed by 0 bases and J by 4 bases, leaving 5 bases between them. The CDR3 runs 12 residues.

This sequence joins TRBV15 and TRBJ1-4; perhaps TRBD1 as D (5 bases). Trimming took off 5 bases at V and 2 bases at J, with 18 bases between the two ends. The CDR3 runs to 17 residues. Germline values: CDR1 LNHNV, CDR2 YYDKDF (reference sequence). CDR3 sequence: CATSDGAGIVTNEKLFF. The CDR3 DNA reads as TGTGCCACCAGCGACGGGGCGGGAATAGTTACTAATGAAAAACTGTTTTTT. The variable domain in full, with the rest retrieved from reference TRBV15 and TRBJ1-4, is DAMVIQNPRYQVTQFGKPVTLSCSQTLNHNVMYWYQQKSSQAPKLLFHYYDKDFNNEADTPDNFQSRRPNTSFCFLDIRSPGLGDTAMYLCATSDGAGIVTNEKLFFGSGTQLSVL.

In nucleotides, the CDR3 is TGTGCCAGCAGTTTCAGGGATACGCAGTATTTT. Protein product: CASSFRDTQYF. J is TRBJ2-3 and V is TRBV12-3 or TRBV12-4; D unresolved. Deletions cut 3 bases from V and 6 bases from J, with 4 bases between. The CDR3 is 11 residues long.

The V gene is TRBV29-1, the J gene TRBJ1-5; a weak D match, TRBD1 (6 bases). CDR1 is SQVTM and CDR2 is ANQGSEA in the germline V gene. The germline V and J ends were trimmed by 6 bases and 6 bases, with 15 bases remaining between them. The length of the CDR3 is 13 residues. The CDR3 nucleotides are TGCAGCGTCGGGTCAGGGGTGAGTCAGCCCCAGCATTTT. It encodes CSVGSGVSQPQHF. Supplemented by reference TRBV29-1 and TRBJ1-5, the full variable domain reads SAVISQKPSRDICQRGTSLTIQCQVDSQVTMMFWYRQQPGQSLTLIATANQGSEATYESGFVIDKFPISRPNLTFSTLTVSNMSPEDSSIYLCSVGSGVSQPQHFGDGTRLSIL.

The genes are TRBV5-4 and TRBJ2-3, with 9 bases matching TRBD2. V shed 0 bases and J 3 bases; nucleotides not matched to a gene: 2. CDR3 length: 15 amino acids. Germline CDR1 SGHNT, CDR2 YYREEE (reference sequence). CDR3 sequence (DNA): TGTGCCAGCAGCTTGGATAGCGGGAGTACAGATACGCAGTATTTT. Amino acid sequence: CASSLDSGSTDTQYF.